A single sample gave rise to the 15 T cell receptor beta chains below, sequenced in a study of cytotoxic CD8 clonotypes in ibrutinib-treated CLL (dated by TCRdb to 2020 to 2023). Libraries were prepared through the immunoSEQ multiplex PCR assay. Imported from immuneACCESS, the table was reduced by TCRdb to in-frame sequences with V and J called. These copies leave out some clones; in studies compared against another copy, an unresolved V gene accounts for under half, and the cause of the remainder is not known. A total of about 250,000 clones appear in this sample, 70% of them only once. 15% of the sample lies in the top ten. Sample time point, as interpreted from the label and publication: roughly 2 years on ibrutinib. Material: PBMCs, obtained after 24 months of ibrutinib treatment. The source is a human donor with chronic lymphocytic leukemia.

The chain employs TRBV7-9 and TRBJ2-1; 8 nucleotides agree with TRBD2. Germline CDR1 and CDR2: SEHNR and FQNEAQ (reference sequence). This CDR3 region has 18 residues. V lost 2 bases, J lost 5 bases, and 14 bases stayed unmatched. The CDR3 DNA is TGTGCCAGCAGCTTAAGGATCGGTCGGGAGGGCCGCGACAATGAGCAGTTCTTC. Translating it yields CASSLRIGREGRDNEQFF.

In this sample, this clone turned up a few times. DNA of the CDR3: TGTGCCAGCAGTTTCCCGAGGAGGGTCGAAGCTTTCTTT. This translates into CASSFPRRVEAFF. The chain has TRBV28 and TRBJ1-1, with D unclear. There are 13 residues in the CDR3. The germline V and J ends were trimmed by 3 bases and 8 bases, with 13 bases remaining between them. Per the germline V gene, CDR1 is MDHEN and CDR2 is SYDVKM.

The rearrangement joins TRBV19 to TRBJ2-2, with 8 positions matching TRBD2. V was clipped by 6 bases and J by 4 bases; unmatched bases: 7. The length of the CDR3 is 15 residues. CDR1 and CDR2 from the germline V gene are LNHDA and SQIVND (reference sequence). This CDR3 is CASSKKAGATGELFF. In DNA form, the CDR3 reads TGTGCCAGTAGCAAAAAAGCGGGAGCCACCGGGGAGCTGTTTTTT.

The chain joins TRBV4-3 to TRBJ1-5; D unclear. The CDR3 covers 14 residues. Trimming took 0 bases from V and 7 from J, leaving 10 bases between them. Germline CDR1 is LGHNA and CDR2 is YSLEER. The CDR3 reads CASSQDRGPQPQHF. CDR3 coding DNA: TGCGCCAGCAGCCAAGATAGAGGGCCCCAGCCCCAGCATTTT.

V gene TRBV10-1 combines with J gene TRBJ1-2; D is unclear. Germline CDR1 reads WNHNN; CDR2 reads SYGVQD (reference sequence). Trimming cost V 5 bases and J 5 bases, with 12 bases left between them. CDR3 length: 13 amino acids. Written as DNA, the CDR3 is TGCGCCAGCAGTACCTCGGCCGGTTATGGCTACACCTTC. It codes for CASSTSAGYGYTF.

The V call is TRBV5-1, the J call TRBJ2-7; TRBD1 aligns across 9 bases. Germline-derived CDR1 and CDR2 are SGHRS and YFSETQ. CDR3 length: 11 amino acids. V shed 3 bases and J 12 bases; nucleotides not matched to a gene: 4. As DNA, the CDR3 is TGCGCCAGCAGCTCACAGGGGGCCCGGTACTTC. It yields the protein CASSSQGARYF.

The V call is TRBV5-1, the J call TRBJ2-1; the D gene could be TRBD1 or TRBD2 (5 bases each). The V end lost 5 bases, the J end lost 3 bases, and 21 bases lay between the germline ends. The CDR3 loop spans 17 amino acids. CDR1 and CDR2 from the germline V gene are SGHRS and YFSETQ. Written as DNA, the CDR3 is TGCGCCAGCAGTTTTAAACTCCGGGACCCAGGCTACAATGAGCAGTTCTTC. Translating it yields CASSFKLRDPGYNEQFF. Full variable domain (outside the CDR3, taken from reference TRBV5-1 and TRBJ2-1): KAGVTQTPRYLIKTRGQQVTLSCSPISGHRSVSWYQQTPGQGLQFLFEYFSETQRNKGNFPGRFSGRQFSNSRSEMNVSTLELGDSALYLCASSFKLRDPGYNEQFFGPGTRLTVL.

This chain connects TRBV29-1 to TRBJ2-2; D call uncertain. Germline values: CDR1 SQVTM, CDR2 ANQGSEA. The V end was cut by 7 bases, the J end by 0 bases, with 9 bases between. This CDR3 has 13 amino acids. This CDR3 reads CSGKGSNTGELFF. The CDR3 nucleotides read TGCAGCGGGAAGGGCTCGAACACCGGGGAGCTGTTTTTT.

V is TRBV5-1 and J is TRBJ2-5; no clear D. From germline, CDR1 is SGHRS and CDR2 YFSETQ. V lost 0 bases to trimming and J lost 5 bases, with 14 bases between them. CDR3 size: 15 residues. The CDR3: CASSLAGQLVETQYF. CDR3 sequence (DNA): TGCGCCAGCAGCTTGGCCGGGCAGCTCGTGGAGACCCAGTACTTC.

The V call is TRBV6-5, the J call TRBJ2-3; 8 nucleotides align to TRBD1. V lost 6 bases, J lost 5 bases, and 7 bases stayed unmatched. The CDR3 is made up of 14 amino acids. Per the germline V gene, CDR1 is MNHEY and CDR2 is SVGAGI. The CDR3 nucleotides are TGTGCCAGCAGAGGACAGGGACGAGGAGATACGCAGTATTTT. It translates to CASRGQGRGDTQYF.

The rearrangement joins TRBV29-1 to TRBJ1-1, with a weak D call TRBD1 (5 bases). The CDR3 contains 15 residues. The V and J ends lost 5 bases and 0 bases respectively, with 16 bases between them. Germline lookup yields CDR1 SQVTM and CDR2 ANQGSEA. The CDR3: CSVRQGSGMNTEAFF. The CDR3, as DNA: TGCAGCGTTAGGCAGGGATCGGGCATGAACACTGAAGCTTTCTTT.

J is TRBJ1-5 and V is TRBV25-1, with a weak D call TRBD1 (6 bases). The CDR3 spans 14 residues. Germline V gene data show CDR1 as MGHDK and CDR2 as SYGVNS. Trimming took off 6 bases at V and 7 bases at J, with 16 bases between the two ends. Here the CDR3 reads CASSSGGGGQPQHF. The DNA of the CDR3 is TGTGCCAGCAGCTCCGGAGGGGGAGGGCAGCCCCAGCATTTT. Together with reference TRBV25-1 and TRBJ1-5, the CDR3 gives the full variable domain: EADIYQTPRYLVIGTGKKITLECSQTMGHDKMYWYQQDPGMELHLIHYSYGVNSTEKGDLSSESTVSRIRTEHFPLTLESARPSHTSQYLCASSSGGGGQPQHFGDGTRLSIL.

CDR3 sequence: CASSHLQKPEYGYTF. CDR3 DNA: TGTGCCAGCAGCCACCTCCAAAAGCCGGAGTATGGCTACACCTTC. This chain uses TRBV14 with TRBJ1-2; D remains ambiguous. This CDR3 is 15 amino acids long. The germline V gene encodes CDR1 SGHDN and CDR2 FVKESK. Trimming took 3 bases from V and 5 from J, leaving 16 bases between them.

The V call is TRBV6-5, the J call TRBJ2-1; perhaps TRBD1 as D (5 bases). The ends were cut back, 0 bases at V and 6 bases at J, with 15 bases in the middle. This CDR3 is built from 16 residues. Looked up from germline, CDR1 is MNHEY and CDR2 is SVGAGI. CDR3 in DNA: TGTGCCAGCAGTTACTCTTGGCAGGGAAGGCGCAATGAGCAGTTCTTC. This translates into CASSYSWQGRRNEQFF.

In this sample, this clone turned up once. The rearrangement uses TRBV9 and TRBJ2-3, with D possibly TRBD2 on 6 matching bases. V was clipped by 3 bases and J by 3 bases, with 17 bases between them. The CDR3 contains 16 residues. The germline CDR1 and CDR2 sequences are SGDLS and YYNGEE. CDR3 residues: CASSDRQRVGTDTQYF. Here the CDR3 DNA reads TGTGCCAGCAGCGATCGACAGCGGGTTGGGACAGATACGCAGTATTTT.